What follows are 7 T cell receptor beta chains derived from one specimen sequenced in a study of cytomegalovirus exposure and HLA in healthy donors. The PCR contained 60 Vbeta and 13 Jbeta primers. The protocol was immunoSEQ multiplex PCR, while the TCRdb copy is restricted to in-frame clones and leaves out a portion. The profile covers over 75,000 clones, with about three quarters appearing a single time and about 7% taken by the ten largest. What was sequenced was PBMCs. All receptors derive from a man between 35 and 55 years old in good health and CMV-seropositive.

The V gene is TRBV14, the J gene TRBJ2-6; tentative D call: TRBD1 (6 bases). The V gene's germline CDR1 is SGHDN and CDR2 FVKESK. The V end lost 4 bases, the J end lost 4 bases, and 23 bases lay between the germline ends. The CDR3 loop spans 19 amino acids. In DNA form, the CDR3 reads TGTGCCAGCAGCCCCGGTCGCAACAGGGACCTCATCGGGGCCAACGTCCTGACTTTC. This sequence encodes CASSPGRNRDLIGANVLTF.

This clone was seen a single time. The chain uses TRBV28 and TRBJ2-5; 15 bases are shared with TRBD2. Germline V gives CDR1 MDHEN, CDR2 SYDVKM. The CDR3 extends over 19 amino acids. The trim removed 6 bases at V and 4 bases at J, leaving 15 bases unmatched. The CDR3, as DNA: TGTGCCAGCAGCCTCGGATCCGGGACTAGCGGGAGGATAGGAGAGACCCAGTACTTC. It yields the protein CASSLGSGTSGRIGETQYF.

The V and J genes are TRBV4-1 and TRBJ1-6; D possibly corresponds to TRBD1 (6 bases). There are 14 residues in the CDR3. V gave up 4 bases and J gave up 9 bases, with 13 bases separating them. Looked up from germline, CDR1 is MGHRA and CDR2 is YSYEKL. The CDR3 here is CASSPARGFSPLHF. Written as DNA, the CDR3 is TGCGCCAGCAGCCCCGCAAGGGGGTTTTCACCCCTCCACTTT.

V gene TRBV6-1 combines with J gene TRBJ2-2; D not certain. The germline V and J ends were trimmed by 7 bases and 6 bases, with 9 bases remaining between them. Germline CDR1 MNHNS, CDR2 SASEGT. The length of the CDR3 is 12 residues. The CDR3 spells CASTRRPGELFF. The CDR3 bases are TGTGCCAGCACCCGGCGGCCCGGGGAGCTGTTTTTT.

The V and J genes are TRBV20-1 and TRBJ2-5, with 7 bases matching TRBD1. The V and J ends lost 7 bases and 4 bases, in that order; junction bases with no gene match: 3. The CDR3 is made up of 11 amino acids. Germline lookup yields CDR1 DFQATT and CDR2 SNEGSKA (reference sequence). The CDR3 DNA is TGCAGTGGACGGACAGGAGAGACCCAGTACTTC. The encoded protein is CSGRTGETQYF.

The V gene is TRBV15, the J gene TRBJ2-5; the D gene is possibly TRBD2 (7 bases). The CDR3 has 14 residues. V lost 5 bases, J lost 5 bases, and 15 bases lay in between. Germline V gene data show CDR1 as LNHNV and CDR2 as YYDKDF (reference sequence). DNA of the CDR3: TGTGCCACCAGCGGTAGGGGGGGAGGCGAGACCCAGTACTTC. It is translated as CATSGRGGGETQYF. Based on the CDR3 plus reference TRBV15 and TRBJ2-5, the full variable domain is DAMVIQNPRYQVTQFGKPVTLSCSQTLNHNVMYWYQQKSSQAPKLLFHYYDKDFNNEADTPDNFQSRRPNTSFCFLDIRSPGLGDTAMYLCATSGRGGGETQYFGPGTRLLVL.

The chain couples TRBV21-1 to TRBJ1-1; the D call in the table, TRBD1, was not verified against the DNA. TRBV21-1 is a pseudogene. The CDR3 is 14 residues long. The CDR3 DNA reads TGTGCCAGCAGCAAAGGGCCCAATAACACTGAAGCTTTCTTT. Encoded protein: CASSKGPNNTEAFF.